The following is a TCR beta chain sequence with its context. Its antigen is undetermined. The data were produced by immunoSEQ multiplex PCR, yet TCRdb's version contains in-frame clones alone and is incomplete. The repertoire holds fewer than 40,000 clones, 92% seen once, with under 4% in the top ten. This sample is part of a study of chemoradiotherapy in HPV16-positive cancers. Study-level background: Candidate HPV-specific clones and shared TCR motifs came from a couple of HPV16-positive patients. Regarding the study as a whole: Candidate HPV-specific clones and E7-related TCR motifs grew in tumor during treatment. The functional HPV-specific definition rests on just a couple of HPV16-positive patients.

Germline V lookup: CDR1 SGHDT, CDR2 YYEEEE. This CDR3 has 15 residues. Trimming removed 4 bases from V and 4 bases from J; junction bases left unmatched: 6. V gene TRBV5-6 combines with J gene TRBJ1-5, with TRBD1 matching 9 bases. The TCR originated in a human donor with HPV-associated anogenital cancer. The sample consisted of blood, taken from a patient who underwent chemoradiotherapy. CDR3 sequence (DNA): TGTGCCAGCAGCACACAAGGGACAGGGAATCAGCCCCAGCATTTT. Encoded protein: CASSTQGTGNQPQHF.